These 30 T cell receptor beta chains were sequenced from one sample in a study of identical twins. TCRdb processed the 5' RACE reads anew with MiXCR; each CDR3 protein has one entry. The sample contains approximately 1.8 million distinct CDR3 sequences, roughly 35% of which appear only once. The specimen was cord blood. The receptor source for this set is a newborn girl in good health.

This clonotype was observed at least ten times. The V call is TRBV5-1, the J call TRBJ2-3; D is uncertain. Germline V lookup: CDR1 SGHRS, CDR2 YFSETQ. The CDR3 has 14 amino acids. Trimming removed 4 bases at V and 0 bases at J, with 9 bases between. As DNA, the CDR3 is TGCGCCAGCAGCCTAAGGTACAGCACAGATACGCAGTATTTT. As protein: CASSLRYSTDTQYF.

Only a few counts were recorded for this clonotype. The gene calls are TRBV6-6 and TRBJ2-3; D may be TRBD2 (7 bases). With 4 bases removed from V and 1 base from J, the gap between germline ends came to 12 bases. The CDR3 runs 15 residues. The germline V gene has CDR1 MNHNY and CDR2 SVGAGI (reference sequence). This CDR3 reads CASSSEGGGTDTQYF. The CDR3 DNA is TGTGCCAGCAGTTCCGAAGGGGGGGGCACAGATACGCAGTATTTT.

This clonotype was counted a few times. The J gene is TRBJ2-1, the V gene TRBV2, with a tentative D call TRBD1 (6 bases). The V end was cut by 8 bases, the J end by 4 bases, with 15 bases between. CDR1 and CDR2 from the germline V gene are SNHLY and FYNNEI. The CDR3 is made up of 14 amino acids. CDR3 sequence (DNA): TGTGCCAGCCCCGGTGGGGGCCGATACAATGAGCAGTTCTTC. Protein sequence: CASPGGGRYNEQFF.

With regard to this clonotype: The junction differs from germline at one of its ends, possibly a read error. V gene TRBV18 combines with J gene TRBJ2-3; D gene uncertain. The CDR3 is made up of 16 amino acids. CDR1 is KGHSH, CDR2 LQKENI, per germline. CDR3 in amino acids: CASSPLPGRSTDMQYF. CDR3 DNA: TGTGCCAGCTCCCCCCTGCCCGGGCGAAGCACAGATATGCAGTATTTT.

The CDR3 reads CAIRGTGDYGYTF. The CDR3 bases are TGTGCCATCAGGGGTACAGGGGACTATGGCTACACCTTC. The chain uses TRBV10-3 and TRBJ1-2, with TRBD1 identical over 7 bases. The germline gives CDR1 ENHRY, CDR2 SYGVKD. CDR3 length equals 13 residues. J gave up 3 bases and V 6 bases, and 4 bases lay outside the gene matches.

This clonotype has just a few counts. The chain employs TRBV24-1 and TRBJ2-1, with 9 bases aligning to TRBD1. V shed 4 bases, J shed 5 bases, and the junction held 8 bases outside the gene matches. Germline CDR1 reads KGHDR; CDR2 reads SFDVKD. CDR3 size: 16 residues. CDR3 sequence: CATSDPGQGTNNEQFF. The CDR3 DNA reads TGTGCCACCAGTGACCCGGGACAGGGAACCAACAATGAGCAGTTCTTC.

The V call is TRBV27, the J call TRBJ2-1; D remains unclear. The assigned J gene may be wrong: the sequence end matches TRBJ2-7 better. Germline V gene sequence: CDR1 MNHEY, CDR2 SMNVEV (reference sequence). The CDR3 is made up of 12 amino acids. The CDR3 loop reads CASSSFYNEQYF. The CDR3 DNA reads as TGTGCCAGCAGTTCCTTCTACAATGAGCAGTACTTC.

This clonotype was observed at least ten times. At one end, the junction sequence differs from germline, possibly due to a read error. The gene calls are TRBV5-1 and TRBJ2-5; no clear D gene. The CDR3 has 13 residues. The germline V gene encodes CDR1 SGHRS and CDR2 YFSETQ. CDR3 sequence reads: CASSLVGKETQYF. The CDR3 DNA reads TGTGCCAGCAGCTTAGTAGGGAAGGAGACCCAGTACTTC.

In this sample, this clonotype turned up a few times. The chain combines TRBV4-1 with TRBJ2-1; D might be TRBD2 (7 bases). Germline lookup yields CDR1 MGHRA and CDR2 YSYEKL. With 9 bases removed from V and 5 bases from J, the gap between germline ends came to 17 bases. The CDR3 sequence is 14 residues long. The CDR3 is CASQGGRGDNEQFF. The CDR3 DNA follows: TGCGCCAGTCAAGGGGGACGGGGGGACAATGAGCAGTTCTTC.

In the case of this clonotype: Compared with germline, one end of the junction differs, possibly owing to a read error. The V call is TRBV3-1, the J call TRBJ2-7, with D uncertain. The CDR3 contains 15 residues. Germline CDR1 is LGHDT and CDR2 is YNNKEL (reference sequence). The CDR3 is CAGSQDPGSSYEQYF. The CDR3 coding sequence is TGTGCCGGCAGCCAAGATCCAGGCAGCTCCTACGAGCAGTACTTC.

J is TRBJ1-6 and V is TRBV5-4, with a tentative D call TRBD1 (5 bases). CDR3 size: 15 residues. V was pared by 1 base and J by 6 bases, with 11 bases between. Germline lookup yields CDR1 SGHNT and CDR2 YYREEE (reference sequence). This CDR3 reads CASSLSGGLNSPLHF. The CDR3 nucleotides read TGTGCCAGCAGCTTGTCGGGGGGACTTAATTCACCCCTCCACTTT.

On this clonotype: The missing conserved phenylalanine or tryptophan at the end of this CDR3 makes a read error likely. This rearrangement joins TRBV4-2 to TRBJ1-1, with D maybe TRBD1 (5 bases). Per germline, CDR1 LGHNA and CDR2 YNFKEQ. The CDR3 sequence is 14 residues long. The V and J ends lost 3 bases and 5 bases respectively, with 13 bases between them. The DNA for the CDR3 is TGTGCCAGCAGCCACCCTTCCGGGGGGACTGAAGCTTTCTGT. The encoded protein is CASSHPSGGTEAFC.

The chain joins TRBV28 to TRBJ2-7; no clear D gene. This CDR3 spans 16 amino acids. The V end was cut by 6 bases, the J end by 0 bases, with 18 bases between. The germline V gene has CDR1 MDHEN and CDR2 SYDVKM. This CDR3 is CASSPTHKGHSYEQYF. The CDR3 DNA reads TGTGCCAGCAGCCCGACCCACAAGGGCCACTCCTACGAGCAGTACTTC.

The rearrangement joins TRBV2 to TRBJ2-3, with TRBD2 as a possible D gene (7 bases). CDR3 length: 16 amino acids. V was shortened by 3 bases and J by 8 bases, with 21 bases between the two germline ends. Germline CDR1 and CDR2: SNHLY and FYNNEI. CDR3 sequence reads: CASSEGWGGPIGTQYF. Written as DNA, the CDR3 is TGTGCCAGCAGTGAGGGTTGGGGGGGCCCTATTGGTACGCAGTATTTT. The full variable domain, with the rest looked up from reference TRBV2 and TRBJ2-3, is EPEVTQTPSHQVTQMGQEVILRCVPISNHLYFYWYRQILGQKVEFLVSFYNNEISEKSEIFDDQFSVERPDGSNFTLKIRSTKLEDSAMYFCASSEGWGGPIGTQYFGPGTRLTVL.

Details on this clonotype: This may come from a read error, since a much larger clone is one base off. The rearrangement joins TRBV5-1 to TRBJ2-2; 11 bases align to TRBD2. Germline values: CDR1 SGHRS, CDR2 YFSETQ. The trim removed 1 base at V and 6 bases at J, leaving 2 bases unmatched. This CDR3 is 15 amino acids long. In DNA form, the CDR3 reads TGCGCCAGCAGCTTGACTAGCGGGAGCGCCGGGGAGCTGTTTTTT. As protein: CASSLTSGSAGELFF.

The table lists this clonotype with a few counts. The CDR3 here is CSARSPGDGYTF. DNA of the CDR3: TGCAGTGCTAGATCCCCCGGGGACGGCTACACCTTC. The chain uses TRBV20-1 and TRBJ1-2, with a possible D match to TRBD1 (5 bases). CDR1 is DFQATT, CDR2 SNEGSKA, per germline (reference sequence). This CDR3 region has 12 residues. V was pared by 2 bases and J by 8 bases, with 12 bases between.

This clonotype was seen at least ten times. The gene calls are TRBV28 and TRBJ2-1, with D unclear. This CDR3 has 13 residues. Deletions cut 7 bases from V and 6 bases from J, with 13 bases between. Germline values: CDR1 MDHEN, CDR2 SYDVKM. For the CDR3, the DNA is TGTGCCAGCACTCCGACGGAAATCAATGAGCAGTTCTTC. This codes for CASTPTEINEQFF.

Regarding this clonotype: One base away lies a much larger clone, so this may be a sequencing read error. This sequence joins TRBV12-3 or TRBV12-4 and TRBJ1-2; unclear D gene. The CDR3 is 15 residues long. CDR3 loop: CASSLISRLAYDYTF. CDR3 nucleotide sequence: TGTGCCAGCAGTTTAATTTCCCGGCTGGCCTATGACTACACCTTC.

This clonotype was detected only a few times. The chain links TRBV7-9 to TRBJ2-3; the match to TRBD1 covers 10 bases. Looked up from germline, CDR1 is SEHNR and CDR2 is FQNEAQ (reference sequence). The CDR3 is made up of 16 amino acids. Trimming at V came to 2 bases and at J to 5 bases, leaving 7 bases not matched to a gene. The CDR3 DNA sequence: TGTGCCAGCAGCTTATTCGGGGACAGGGGAGGAGATACGCAGTATTTT. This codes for CASSLFGDRGGDTQYF.

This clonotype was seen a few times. DNA for the CDR3: TGTGCCAGCAGCGTATGGGGAGATACGCAGTATTTT. Its protein is CASSVWGDTQYF. V usage is TRBV9 and J usage is TRBJ2-3, with D unresolved. CDR1 and CDR2 from the germline V gene are SGDLS and YYNGEE. V was cut by 1 base and J by 5 bases, with 5 bases left in between. This CDR3 is built from 12 residues.

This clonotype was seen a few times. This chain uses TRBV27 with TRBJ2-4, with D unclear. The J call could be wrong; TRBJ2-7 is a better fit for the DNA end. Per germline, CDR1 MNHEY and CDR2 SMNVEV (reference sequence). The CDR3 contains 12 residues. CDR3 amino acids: CASSSPYNEQYF. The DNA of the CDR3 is TGTGCCAGCAGTTCCCCTTACAACGAGCAGTACTTC.

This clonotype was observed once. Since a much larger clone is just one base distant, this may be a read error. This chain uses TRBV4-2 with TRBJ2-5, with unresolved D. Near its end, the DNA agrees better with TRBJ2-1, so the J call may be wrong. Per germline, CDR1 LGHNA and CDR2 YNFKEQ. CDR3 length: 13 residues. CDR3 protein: CASSQVRGETQFF. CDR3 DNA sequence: TGTGCCAGCAGCCAAGTAAGAGGAGAGACCCAGTTCTTC.

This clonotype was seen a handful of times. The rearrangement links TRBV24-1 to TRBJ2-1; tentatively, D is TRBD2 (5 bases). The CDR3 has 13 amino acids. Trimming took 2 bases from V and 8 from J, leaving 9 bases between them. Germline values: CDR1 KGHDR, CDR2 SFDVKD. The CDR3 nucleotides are TGTGCCACCAGTGATTGGATGGGAGATGAGCAGTTCTTC. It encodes CATSDWMGDEQFF.

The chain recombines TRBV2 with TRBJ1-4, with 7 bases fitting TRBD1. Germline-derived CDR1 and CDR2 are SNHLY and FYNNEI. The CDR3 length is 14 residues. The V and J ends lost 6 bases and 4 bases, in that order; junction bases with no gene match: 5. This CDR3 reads CASSAGGLNEKLFF. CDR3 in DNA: TGTGCCAGCAGCGCAGGGGGGCTTAATGAAAAACTGTTTTTT.

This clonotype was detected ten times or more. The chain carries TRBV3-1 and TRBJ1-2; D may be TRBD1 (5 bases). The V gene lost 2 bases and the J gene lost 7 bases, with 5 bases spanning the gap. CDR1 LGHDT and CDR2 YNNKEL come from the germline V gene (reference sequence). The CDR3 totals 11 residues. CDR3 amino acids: CASSQTGGYTF. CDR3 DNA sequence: TGTGCCAGCAGCCAAACAGGTGGCTACACCTTC.

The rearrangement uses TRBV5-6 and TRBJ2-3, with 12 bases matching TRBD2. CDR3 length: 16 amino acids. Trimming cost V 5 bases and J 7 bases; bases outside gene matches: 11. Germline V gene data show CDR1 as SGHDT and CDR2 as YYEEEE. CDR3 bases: TGTGCCAGCAGTCCACCTAGCGGGGGGGCCTCGAATACGCAGTATTTT. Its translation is CASSPPSGGASNTQYF.

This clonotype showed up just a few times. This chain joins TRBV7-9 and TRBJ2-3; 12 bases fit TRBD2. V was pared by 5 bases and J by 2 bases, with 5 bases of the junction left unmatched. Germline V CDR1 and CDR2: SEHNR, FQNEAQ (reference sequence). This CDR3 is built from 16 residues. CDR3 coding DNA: TGTGCCAGCAGCACTTGGACTAGCGGGGCCACAGATACGCAGTATTTT. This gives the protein CASSTWTSGATDTQYF.

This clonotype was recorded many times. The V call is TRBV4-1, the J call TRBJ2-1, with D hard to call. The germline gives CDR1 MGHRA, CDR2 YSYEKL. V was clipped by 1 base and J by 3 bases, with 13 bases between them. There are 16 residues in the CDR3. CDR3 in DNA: TGCGCCAGCAGCCAAGGGCTCCTTAAAGACTACAATGAGCAGTTCTTC. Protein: CASSQGLLKDYNEQFF.

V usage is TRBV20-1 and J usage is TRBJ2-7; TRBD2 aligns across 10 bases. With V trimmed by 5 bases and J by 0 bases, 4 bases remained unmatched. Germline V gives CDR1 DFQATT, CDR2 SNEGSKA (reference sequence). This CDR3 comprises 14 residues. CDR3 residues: CSAWSSGSSYEQYF. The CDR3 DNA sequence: TGCAGTGCTTGGTCTAGCGGGAGCTCCTACGAGCAGTACTTC.

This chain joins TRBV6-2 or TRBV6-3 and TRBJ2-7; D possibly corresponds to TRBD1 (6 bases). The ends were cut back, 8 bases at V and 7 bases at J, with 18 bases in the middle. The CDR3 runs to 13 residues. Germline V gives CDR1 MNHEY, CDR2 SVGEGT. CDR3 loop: CASHDRIKGEQYF. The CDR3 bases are TGTGCCAGCCACGACAGGATCAAAGGAGAGCAGTACTTC.